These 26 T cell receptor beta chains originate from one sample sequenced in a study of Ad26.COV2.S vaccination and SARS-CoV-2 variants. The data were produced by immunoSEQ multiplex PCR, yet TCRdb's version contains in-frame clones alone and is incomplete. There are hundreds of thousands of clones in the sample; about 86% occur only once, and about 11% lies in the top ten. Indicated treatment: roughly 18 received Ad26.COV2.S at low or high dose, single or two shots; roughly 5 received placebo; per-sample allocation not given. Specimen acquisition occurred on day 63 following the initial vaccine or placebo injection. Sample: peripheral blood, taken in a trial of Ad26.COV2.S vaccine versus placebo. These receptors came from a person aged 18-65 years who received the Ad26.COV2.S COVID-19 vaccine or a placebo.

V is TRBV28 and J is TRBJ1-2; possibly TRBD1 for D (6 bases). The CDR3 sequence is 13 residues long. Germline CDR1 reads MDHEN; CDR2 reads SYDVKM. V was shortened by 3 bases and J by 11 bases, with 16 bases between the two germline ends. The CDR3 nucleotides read TGTGCCAGCAGTTTGGGGACAAGGGATTGGTACACCTTC. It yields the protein CASSLGTRDWYTF.

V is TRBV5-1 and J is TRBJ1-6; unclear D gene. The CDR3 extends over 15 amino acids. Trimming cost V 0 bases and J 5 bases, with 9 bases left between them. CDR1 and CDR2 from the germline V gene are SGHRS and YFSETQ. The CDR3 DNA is TGCGCCAGCAGCTTGGCCGGTCGGAATAATTCACCCCTCCACTTT. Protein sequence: CASSLAGRNNSPLHF.

Here the CDR3 DNA reads TGCGCCAGCAGCCACCTAGCCGACGGTACCACCTACGAGCAGTACTTC. This encodes CASSHLADGTTYEQYF. The chain joins TRBV4-1 to TRBJ2-7; perhaps TRBD2 as D (5 bases). The V gene's germline CDR1 is MGHRA and CDR2 YSYEKL. Trimming removed 3 bases from V and 2 bases from J, with 17 bases in between. There are 16 residues in the CDR3.

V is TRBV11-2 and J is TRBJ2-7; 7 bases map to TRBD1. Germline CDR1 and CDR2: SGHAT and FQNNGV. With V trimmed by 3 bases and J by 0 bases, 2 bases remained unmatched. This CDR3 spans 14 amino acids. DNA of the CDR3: TGTGCCAGCAGCTTCCGGGACAGCTCCTACGAGCAGTACTTC. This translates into CASSFRDSSYEQYF.

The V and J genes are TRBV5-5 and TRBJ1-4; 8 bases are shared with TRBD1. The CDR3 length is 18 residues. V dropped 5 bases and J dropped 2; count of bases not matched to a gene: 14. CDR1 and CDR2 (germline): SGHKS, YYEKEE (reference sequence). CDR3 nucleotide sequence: TGTGCCAGCAGATCCCACCCAATCAGGGGGCCTACTAATGAAAAACTGTTTTTT. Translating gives CASRSHPIRGPTNEKLFF.

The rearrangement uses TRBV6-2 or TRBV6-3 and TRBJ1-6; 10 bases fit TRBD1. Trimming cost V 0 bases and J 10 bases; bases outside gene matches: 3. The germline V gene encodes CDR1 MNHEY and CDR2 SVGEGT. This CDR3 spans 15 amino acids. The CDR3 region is CASSYSTDRGSPLHF. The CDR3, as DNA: TGTGCCAGCAGTTACTCGACGGACAGGGGGTCACCCCTCCACTTT.

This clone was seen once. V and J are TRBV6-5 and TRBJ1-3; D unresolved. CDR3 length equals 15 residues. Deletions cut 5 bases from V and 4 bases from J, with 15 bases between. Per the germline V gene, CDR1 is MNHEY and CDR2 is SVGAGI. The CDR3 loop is CASSPSTGGGNTIYF. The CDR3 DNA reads TGTGCCAGCAGTCCGAGCACTGGTGGAGGAAACACCATATATTTT.

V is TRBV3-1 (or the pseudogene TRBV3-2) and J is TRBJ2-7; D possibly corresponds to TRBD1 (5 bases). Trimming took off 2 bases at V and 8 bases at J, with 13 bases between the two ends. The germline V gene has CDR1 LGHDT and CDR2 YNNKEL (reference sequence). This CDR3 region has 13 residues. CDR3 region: CASSQNRQGKQYF. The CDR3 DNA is TGTGCCAGCAGCCAAAACCGGCAGGGCAAGCAGTACTTC.

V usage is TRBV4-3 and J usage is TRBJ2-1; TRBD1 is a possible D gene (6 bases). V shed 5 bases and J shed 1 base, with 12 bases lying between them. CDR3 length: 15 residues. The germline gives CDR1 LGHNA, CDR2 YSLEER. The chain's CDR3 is CASSTRQGSYNEQFF. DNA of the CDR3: TGCGCCAGCAGCACGCGGCAGGGGTCCTACAATGAGCAGTTCTTC.

The CDR3 spells CATRGLVSPYEQYF. The CDR3, as DNA: TGTGCCACTAGGGGACTAGTTTCCCCCTACGAGCAGTACTTC. The chain combines TRBV28 with TRBJ2-7, with TRBD2 matching 8 bases. The CDR3 loop spans 14 amino acids. Looked up from germline, CDR1 is MDHEN and CDR2 is SYDVKM. V lost 10 bases and J lost 2; bases outside the gene matches: 10.

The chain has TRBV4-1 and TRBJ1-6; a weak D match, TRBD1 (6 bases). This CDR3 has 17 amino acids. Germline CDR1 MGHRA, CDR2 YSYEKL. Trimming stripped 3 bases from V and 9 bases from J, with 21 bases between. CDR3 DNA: TGCGCCAGCAGCCAGACCGGCAACAGGGAGGCGGGTTCACCCCTCCACTTT. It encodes CASSQTGNREAGSPLHF.

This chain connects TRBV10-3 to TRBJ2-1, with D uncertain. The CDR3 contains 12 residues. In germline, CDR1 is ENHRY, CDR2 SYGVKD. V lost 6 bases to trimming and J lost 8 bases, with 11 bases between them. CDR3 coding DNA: TGTGCCATCAGGCCGGACGGTGATGAGCAGTTCTTC. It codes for CAIRPDGDEQFF.

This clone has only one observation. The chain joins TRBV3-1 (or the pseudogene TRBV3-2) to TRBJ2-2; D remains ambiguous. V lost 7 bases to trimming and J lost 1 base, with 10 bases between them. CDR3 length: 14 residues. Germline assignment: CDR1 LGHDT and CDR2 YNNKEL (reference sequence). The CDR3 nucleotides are TGTGCCAGCACGGCGACCGAGAACACCGGGGAGCTGTTTTTT. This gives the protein CASTATENTGELFF.

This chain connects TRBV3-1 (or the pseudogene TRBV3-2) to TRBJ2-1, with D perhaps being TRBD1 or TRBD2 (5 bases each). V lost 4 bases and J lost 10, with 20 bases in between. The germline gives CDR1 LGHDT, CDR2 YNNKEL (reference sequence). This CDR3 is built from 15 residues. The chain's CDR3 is CASSLRGAVFVEQFF. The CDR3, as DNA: TGTGCCAGCAGCCTCCGAGGGGCAGTCTTCGTGGAGCAGTTCTTC.

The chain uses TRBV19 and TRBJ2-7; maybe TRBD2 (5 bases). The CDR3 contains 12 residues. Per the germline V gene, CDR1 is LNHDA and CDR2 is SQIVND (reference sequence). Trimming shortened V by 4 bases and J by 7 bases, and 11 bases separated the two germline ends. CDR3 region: CASSREYGEQYF. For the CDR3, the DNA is TGTGCCAGTAGTAGGGAGTACGGGGAGCAGTACTTC.

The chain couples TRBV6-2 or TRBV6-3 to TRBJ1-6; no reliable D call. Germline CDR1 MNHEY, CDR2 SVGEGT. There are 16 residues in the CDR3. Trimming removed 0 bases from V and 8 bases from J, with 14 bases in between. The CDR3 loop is CASSYSWLEADSPLHF. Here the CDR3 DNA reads TGTGCCAGCAGTTACTCTTGGTTGGAGGCCGATTCACCCCTCCACTTT.

The CDR3 DNA reads TGTGCCAGCAGCCGGAAATTAGCGGAGGGTGTCATGGGGGAGACCCAGTACTTC. It translates to CASSRKLAEGVMGETQYF. The rearrangement joins TRBV28 to TRBJ2-5; D is possibly TRBD2 (6 bases). V was trimmed by 6 bases and J by 5 bases, leaving 28 bases between them. This CDR3 is built from 18 residues. CDR1 and CDR2 from the germline V gene are MDHEN and SYDVKM.

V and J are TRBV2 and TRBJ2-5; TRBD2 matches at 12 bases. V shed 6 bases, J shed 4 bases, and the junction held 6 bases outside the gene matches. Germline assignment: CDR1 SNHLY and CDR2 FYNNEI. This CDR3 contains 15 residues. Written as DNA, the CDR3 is TGTGCCAGCAGGGTTCAGGGACTAGCGGGAGAGACCCAGTACTTC. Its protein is CASRVQGLAGETQYF.

CDR3 coding DNA: TGTGCCCGCGGGAGAGGGGGCATTTATGGGACTGAAGCTTTCTTT. Residues: CARGRGGIYGTEAFF. The chain carries TRBV2 and TRBJ1-1, with 7 bases matching TRBD1. This CDR3 comprises 15 residues. Germline V CDR1 and CDR2: SNHLY, FYNNEI. Trimming removed 11 bases from V and 5 bases from J; junction bases left unmatched: 17. Full variable domain (remainder filled in from reference TRBV2 and TRBJ1-1): EPEVTQTPSHQVTQMGQEVILRCVPISNHLYFYWYRQILGQKVEFLVSFYNNEISEKSEIFDDQFSVERPDGSNFTLKIRSTKLEDSAMYFCARGRGGIYGTEAFFGQGTRLTVV.

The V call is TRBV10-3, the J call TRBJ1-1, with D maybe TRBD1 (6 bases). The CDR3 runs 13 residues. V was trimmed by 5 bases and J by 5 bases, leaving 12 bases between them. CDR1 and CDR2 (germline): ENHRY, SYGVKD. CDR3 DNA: TGTGCCATCAGTCTCACAGGGTTGACTGAAGCTTTCTTT. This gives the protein CAISLTGLTEAFF.

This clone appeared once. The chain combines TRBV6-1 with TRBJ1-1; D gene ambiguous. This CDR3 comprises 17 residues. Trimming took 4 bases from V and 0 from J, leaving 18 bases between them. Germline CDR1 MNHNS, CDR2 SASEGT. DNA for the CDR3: TGTGCCAGCAGTGTAACAACCTTGGGTCTTATGAACACTGAAGCTTTCTTT. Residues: CASSVTTLGLMNTEAFF.

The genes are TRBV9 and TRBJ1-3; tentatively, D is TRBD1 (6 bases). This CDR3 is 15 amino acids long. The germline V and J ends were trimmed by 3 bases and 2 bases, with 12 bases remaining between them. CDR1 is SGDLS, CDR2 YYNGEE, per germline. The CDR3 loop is CASSAGTNTGNTIYF. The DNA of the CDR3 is TGTGCCAGCAGCGCCGGGACAAATACTGGAAACACCATATATTTT.

The CDR3 region has the DNA TGCGCCAGCAGCCGGGGCGTATTAGGGGGCGCGGCAGATACGCAGTATTTT. Translated, it gives CASSRGVLGGAADTQYF. The chain uses TRBV4-1 and TRBJ2-3, with 7 positions matching TRBD1. The junction had 14 bases not matched to a gene; V was cut back by 4 bases and J by 4 bases. The V gene's germline CDR1 is MGHRA and CDR2 YSYEKL. The CDR3 is made up of 17 amino acids.

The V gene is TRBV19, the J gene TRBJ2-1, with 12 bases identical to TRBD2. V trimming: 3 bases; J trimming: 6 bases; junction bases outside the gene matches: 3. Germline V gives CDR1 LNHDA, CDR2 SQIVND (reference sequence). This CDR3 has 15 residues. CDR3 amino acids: CASSMTSGSGNEQFF. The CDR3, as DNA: TGTGCCAGTAGTATGACTAGCGGGAGCGGCAATGAGCAGTTCTTC.

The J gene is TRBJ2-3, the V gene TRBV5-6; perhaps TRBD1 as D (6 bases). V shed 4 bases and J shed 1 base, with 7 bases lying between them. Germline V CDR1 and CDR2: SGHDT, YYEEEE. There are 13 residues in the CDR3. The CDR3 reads CASSPGGTDTQYF. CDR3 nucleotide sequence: TGTGCCAGCAGCCCAGGGGGCACAGATACGCAGTATTTT.

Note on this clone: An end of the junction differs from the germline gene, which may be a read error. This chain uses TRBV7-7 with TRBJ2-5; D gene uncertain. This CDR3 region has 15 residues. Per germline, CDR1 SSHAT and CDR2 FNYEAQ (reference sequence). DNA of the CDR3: TGTGCTAGCAGCTTAGCATTGGCAGTCCAAGAGACCCAGTACTTC. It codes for CASSLALAVQETQYF.